The rows below give T cell receptor beta chains drawn from one sample of a study of blood T cell repertoires in COVID-19. Method: immunoSEQ multiplex PCR; TCRdb's copy keeps in-frame clones and lacks some. The sample has approximately 220,000 clones; more than 65% are singletons. The sample consisted of peripheral blood. The receptors shown here come from a woman aged 60-70 years with acute or convalescent COVID-19. CDR3s leave out the opening cysteine and the closing phenylalanine or tryptophan.

j_call: TRBJ1-1
v_call: TRBV12-3/TRBV12-4
cdr3_aa: ASSFGGRAF

j_call: TRBJ2-7
v_call: TRBV7-9
cdr3_aa: ASSRQNYEQY

j_call: TRBJ2-1
v_call: TRBV10-3
cdr3_aa: AISPGLAGANNEQF

j_call: TRBJ2-2
v_call: TRBV5-6
cdr3_aa: ASSLSGIGTGELF

j_call: TRBJ1-2
v_call: TRBV7-2
cdr3_aa: ASSLLLSGYGYT

j_call: TRBJ2-2
v_call: TRBV7-2
cdr3_aa: ASSLDPSGGLTGELF

j_call: TRBJ2-3
v_call: TRBV7-2
cdr3_aa: ASSARLVRADTQY

j_call: TRBJ2-3
v_call: TRBV4-2
cdr3_aa: ASSGTGDFTDTQY

j_call: TRBJ1-3
v_call: TRBV2
cdr3_aa: ARQGITSEGNTIY

j_call: TRBJ2-3
v_call: TRBV5-5
cdr3_aa: ASSFGGGTDTQY

j_call: TRBJ2-1
v_call: TRBV5-1
cdr3_aa: ASSPVVSGWRF

j_call: TRBJ2-1
v_call: TRBV4-2
cdr3_aa: ASSQGGGLDRYNEQF

j_call: TRBJ1-6
v_call: TRBV7-9
cdr3_aa: ASSLRDSSGLH

j_call: TRBJ2-2
v_call: TRBV9
cdr3_aa: ASSPGDRSYRNTGELF

j_call: TRBJ1-1
v_call: TRBV3-1/TRBV3-2
cdr3_aa: ASSLLQGRAF

j_call: TRBJ1-1
v_call: TRBV28
cdr3_aa: ASSLLQGSLAEAF

j_call: TRBJ1-3
v_call: TRBV15
cdr3_aa: ATSPIDRAGNTIY

j_call: TRBJ1-4
v_call: TRBV7-8
cdr3_aa: ASSLETTGTREKLF

j_call: TRBJ1-2
v_call: TRBV5-4
cdr3_aa: ASSLDMTNYGYT

j_call: TRBJ1-2
v_call: TRBV2
cdr3_aa: ASIRDRANYGYT

j_call: TRBJ2-3
v_call: TRBV3-1/TRBV3-2
cdr3_aa: ASSRSGAGTDTQY

j_call: TRBJ2-7
v_call: TRBV13
cdr3_aa: ASSLVSWSGQGVSQY

j_call: TRBJ1-5
v_call: TRBV19
cdr3_aa: ASSLGTGMNNQPQH

j_call: TRBJ2-3
v_call: TRBV7-2
cdr3_aa: ASSPGGDTQY

j_call: TRBJ1-6
v_call: TRBV5-6
cdr3_aa: ASSLGKGDSPLH

j_call: TRBJ1-2
v_call: TRBV19
cdr3_aa: ASMGGARLTGGYT

j_call: TRBJ1-2
v_call: TRBV28
cdr3_aa: ASSLIGGQGAFYGYT

j_call: TRBJ1-3
v_call: TRBV13
cdr3_aa: ASSLGGQRSSGNTIY

j_call: TRBJ2-5
v_call: TRBV2
cdr3_aa: ASSDGTVRETQY

j_call: TRBJ2-1
v_call: TRBV7-2
cdr3_aa: ASSLAGQGTNEQF

j_call: TRBJ2-7
v_call: TRBV19
cdr3_aa: ASSMKSSGTYEQY

j_call: TRBJ1-1
v_call: TRBV6-2/TRBV6-3
cdr3_aa: ASSYSIMQGGVNTEAF

j_call: TRBJ1-1
v_call: TRBV15
cdr3_aa: ATSRDLPRPGGSTEAF

j_call: TRBJ1-4
v_call: TRBV11-2
cdr3_aa: ASSSTGMDEKLF

j_call: TRBJ1-1
v_call: TRBV7-9
cdr3_aa: ASSGQGATEAF

j_call: TRBJ1-2
v_call: TRBV12-3/TRBV12-4
cdr3_aa: ASREDGHYGYT

j_call: TRBJ2-7
v_call: TRBV4-1
cdr3_aa: ASSQNMRYEQY

j_call: TRBJ1-2
v_call: TRBV30
cdr3_aa: AWNLLGGGDYGYT

j_call: TRBJ2-7
v_call: TRBV6-2/TRBV6-3
cdr3_aa: ASSYPQTREY

j_call: TRBJ2-5
v_call: TRBV18
cdr3_aa: ASSPRTGIETQY

j_call: TRBJ1-2
v_call: TRBV5-8
cdr3_aa: ASSLTGIYGYT

j_call: TRBJ1-4
v_call: TRBV3-1/TRBV3-2
cdr3_aa: ASSQSGAGDEKLF

j_call: TRBJ1-1
v_call: TRBV14
cdr3_aa: ASSQERGGTEAF

j_call: TRBJ2-3
v_call: TRBV12-2
cdr3_aa: ASRFEEGADGIDTQY

j_call: TRBJ1-1
v_call: TRBV6-5
cdr3_aa: ASSPSTGYGTEAF

j_call: TRBJ2-5
v_call: TRBV28
cdr3_aa: ASSFPLAGVQETQY

j_call: TRBJ2-3
v_call: TRBV15
cdr3_aa: ATSRMGGRSTDTQY

j_call: TRBJ1-2
v_call: TRBV29-1
cdr3_aa: SVGGQGNYGYT

j_call: TRBJ1-6
v_call: TRBV14
cdr3_aa: ASSQATGGNSPLH

j_call: TRBJ1-4
v_call: TRBV5-5
cdr3_aa: ASSFVPAGNEKLF

j_call: TRBJ2-5
v_call: TRBV7-9
cdr3_aa: ASSLTSGVEETQY